A selection of T cell receptor beta chains follows, all from one sample in a study of OX40 agonist ivuxolimab in advanced cancers. The repertoire was sequenced with immunoSEQ multiplex PCR; TCRdb's copy has only in-frame clones and lacks some. The repertoire consists of nearly 110,000 clones, with more than 85% occurring once and the leading ten covering about 1.2%. The sequenced sample was CD4+ or CD8+ T cells sorted from blood, obtained in a trial of the OX40 agonist ivuxolimab. The receptors here all came from an adult with an advanced solid tumor such as melanoma, head and neck, liver or kidney cancer. Each CDR3 is given with its conserved first and last residue. A D gene is named only where the DNA matches it firmly. Size is stated for part of the rows, as once, few or many counts, or as a class when the clone is expanded.

V gene	clone size	J gene	D gene	CDR3 DNA	CDR3 protein
TRBV25-1	-	TRBJ1-2	TRBD1	TGTGCCAGCAGTGACACAGGGGGCGCGTTCTATGGCTACACCTTC	CASSDTGGAFYGYTF
TRBV2	once	TRBJ1-2	TRBD1	TGTGCCAGCAGTTTAACCCAGGGGGCGAACTATGGCTACACCTTC	CASSLTQGANYGYTF
TRBV10-1	-	TRBJ1-1	-	TGCGCCAGCCCAGCAGTCGGGGTTACTGAAGCTTTCTTT	CASPAVGVTEAFF
TRBV27	-	TRBJ2-2	-	TGTGCCAGCAGTTGGGGCCGGACTAGGGGGAGTGGGGAGCTGTTTTTT	CASSWGRTRGSGELFF
TRBV9	once	TRBJ2-1	TRBD2	TGTGCCAGCAGCGTAGCGGGAGGCCCCTCTAATGAGCAGTTCTTC	CASSVAGGPSNEQFF
TRBV7-8	-	TRBJ2-7	TRBD2	TGTGCCAGCAGCTTAGCAGGGACTAGCGGGGCCTACGAGCAGTACTTC	CASSLAGTSGAYEQYF
TRBV18	-	TRBJ2-2	-	TGTGCCAGCTCACCCTCGGGAGGACAGGGAGCCGGGGAGCTGTTTTTT	CASSPSGGQGAGELFF
TRBV6-5	-	TRBJ1-4	-	TGTGCCAGCAGCCGCAGGAATGAAAAACTGTTTTTT	CASSRRNEKLFF
TRBV27	-	TRBJ2-7	-	TGTGCCAGCAGTTTAACCCCCCCCGTTTGGCTGTACTTC	CASSLTPPVWLYF
TRBV7-9	-	TRBJ2-2	TRBD2	TGTGCCAGCAGCTTGGGGACTAGCGGGAGAGGCACCGGGGAGCTGTTTTTT	CASSLGTSGRGTGELFF
TRBV2	-	TRBJ1-1	TRBD1	TGTGCCAGCAGGGGGGACAGGGGGCGGCTTGTGAACACTGAAGCTTTCTTT	CASRGDRGRLVNTEAFF
TRBV4-3	-	TRBJ1-2	TRBD1	TGCGCCAGCAGCCAGGCCCGGACAGGGGGGGGCTACACCTTC	CASSQARTGGGYTF
TRBV28	once	TRBJ2-1	TRBD2	TGTGCCAGCAGTTTCGGGCTAGCGGGAGGCAATGAGCAGTTCTTC	CASSFGLAGGNEQFF
TRBV10-3	-	TRBJ2-2	-	TGTGCCATCAGCCGCTCAGACGAACGCAACACCGGGGAGCTGTTTTTT	CAISRSDERNTGELFF
TRBV4-3	-	TRBJ2-1	TRBD2	TGCGCCAGCAGCCGCGGGCTAGCGGAAACCTACAATGAGCAGTTCTTC	CASSRGLAETYNEQFF
TRBV20-1	-	TRBJ1-2	TRBD1	TGCAGTGCTAGCAGGGGGCAAGGCTACACCTTC	CSASRGQGYTF
TRBV10-3	-	TRBJ1-5	-	TGTGCCAGCCAGGGAAGCGGTAGTGATCAGCCCCAGCATTTT	CASQGSGSDQPQHF
TRBV19	-	TRBJ2-6	TRBD2	TGTGCCAGTAGTATAAGCGGGGCGGCCTCTGGGGCCAACGTCCTGACTTTC	CASSISGAASGANVLTF
TRBV4-3	-	TRBJ2-3	TRBD2	TGCGCCAGCAGCCCTAGCTTGACTAGCGGGATTGTAACAGATACGCAGTATTTT	CASSPSLTSGIVTDTQYF
TRBV4-3	-	TRBJ2-1	TRBD2	TGCGCCAGCAGCCAACTTGGGACTAGCAGCAATGAGCAGTTCTTC	CASSQLGTSSNEQFF
TRBV28	-	TRBJ2-5	TRBD1	TGTGCCAGCAACCAGGGGGCGAGGGCTCGAGAGACCCAGTACTTC	CASNQGARARETQYF
TRBV2	-	TRBJ2-1	TRBD2	TGTGCCAGCAGGGAAACTAGCGGGGGCTACAATGAGCAGTTCTTC	CASRETSGGYNEQFF
TRBV6-6	once	TRBJ1-4	TRBD1	TGTGCCAGCAGTCTACAGGGGCTGAATGAAAAACTGTTTTTT	CASSLQGLNEKLFF
TRBV5-1	-	TRBJ2-3	TRBD2	TGCGCCAGCACCTCGACTAGCGGGAGGGCCGGGGATACGCAGTATTTT	CASTSTSGRAGDTQYF
TRBV19	-	TRBJ1-1	-	TGTGCCAGTAGTATAGTTGACCGGAACACTGAAGCTTTCTTT	CASSIVDRNTEAFF
TRBV29-1	-	TRBJ2-1	-	TGCAGCGACCGAAGGGTGGCCCCGAGGGGAGAGCAGTTCTTC	CSDRRVAPRGEQFF
TRBV18	-	TRBJ2-7	-	TGTGCCAGCTCAAGTGCCAACTCCTACGAGCAGTACTTC	CASSSANSYEQYF
TRBV7-8	-	TRBJ2-2	-	TGTGCCAGCAGCTTAGCAGGGCAGGCGAACACCGGGGAGCTGTTTTTT	CASSLAGQANTGELFF
TRBV5-1	-	TRBJ2-7	-	TGCGCCAGCAGCTTGGGGCCGACAGAATCCTACGAGCAGTACTTC	CASSLGPTESYEQYF
TRBV6-5	once	TRBJ1-5	-	TGTGCCAGCAGTGCTCAAAAAGGGAATCAGCCCCAGCATTTT	CASSAQKGNQPQHF
TRBV6-5	-	TRBJ2-7	-	TGTGCCAGCAGTTATCGCCGGGACGGCTACGAGCAGTACTTC	CASSYRRDGYEQYF
TRBV7-2	-	TRBJ2-5	TRBD2	TGTGCCAGCAGCTTGGGACTAGCGGGAGTAGAGACCCAGTACTTC	CASSLGLAGVETQYF
TRBV11-2	-	TRBJ2-3	-	TGTGCCAGCACCTTGGGAGATACGCAGTATTTT	CASTLGDTQYF
TRBV5-1	-	TRBJ1-3	-	TGCGCCAGCAGCTTTGGGGGGGACTCTGGAAACACCATATATTTT	CASSFGGDSGNTIYF
TRBV18	once	TRBJ2-2	-	TGTGCCAGCTCACCAGAAACCCGGGGGAACACCGGGGAGCTGTTTTTT	CASSPETRGNTGELFF
TRBV30	-	TRBJ2-6	-	TGTGCCGGACAGCAGGCCCCTACGTCTGGGGCCAACGTCCTGACTTTC	CAGQQAPTSGANVLTF
TRBV7-2	-	TRBJ1-2	-	TGTGCCAGCAGCTTAGACGCCTATTCGGACTATGGCTACACCTTC	CASSLDAYSDYGYTF
TRBV18	-	TRBJ1-1	-	TGTGCCAGCTCACCTTGGCCGGTGGACACTGAAGCTTTCTTT	CASSPWPVDTEAFF
TRBV5-1	-	TRBJ1-4	-	TGCGCCAGCAGCTTGGATGTGGGCGAGAGGGCAAAACTGTTTTTT	CASSLDVGERAKLFF
TRBV11-2	-	TRBJ2-2	-	TGTGCCAGCAGCGAGATAACAGGGCCTACCGGGGAGCTGTTTTTT	CASSEITGPTGELFF
TRBV6-6	-	TRBJ1-1	-	TGTGCCAGCAGGCCATCCGGGGCTCGGGACACTGAAGCTTTCTTT	CASRPSGARDTEAFF
TRBV11-3	-	TRBJ1-3	-	TGTGCCAGCAGCTTGGGTGGCACTGGAAACACCATATATTTT	CASSLGGTGNTIYF
TRBV7-3	once	TRBJ2-2	TRBD1	TGTGCCAGCAGCCCGCCGGGACAGGGGCTCACCGGGGAGCTGTTTTTT	CASSPPGQGLTGELFF
TRBV7-2	-	TRBJ2-7	-	TGTGCCAGCAGCTTAGCCAGACAGCAGCAGTACTTC	CASSLARQQQYF
TRBV7-2	-	TRBJ2-3	-	TGTGCCAGCTTCGAGGCCGCAGGGACTACAGATACGCAGTATTTT	CASFEAAGTTDTQYF
TRBV7-2	-	TRBJ1-1	-	TGTGCCAGCAGCGGACCGATTGAAGCTTTCTTT	CASSGPIEAFF
TRBV6-5	-	TRBJ2-1	-	TGTGCCAGCAGTTACTCGAGCGATGAGCAGTTCTTC	CASSYSSDEQFF
TRBV11-2	-	TRBJ1-1	TRBD1	TGTGCCAGCAGCTCAACCTCGGACAGGGACTCTGAAGCTTTCTTT	CASSSTSDRDSEAFF
TRBV13	-	TRBJ1-3	TRBD1	TGTGCCAGCAGCACCAAAAGTAATCAGGGGGGCTTCACCGGAAACACCATATATTTT	CASSTKSNQGGFTGNTIYF
TRBV13	once	TRBJ2-1	TRBD2	TGTGCCAGCAGCTTCGGCGGGAGAGGTAATGAGCAGTTCTTC	CASSFGGRGNEQFF
TRBV5-1	-	TRBJ2-2	TRBD2	TGCGCCAGCAGCGTGGTTAGCGGGAGTCCGGCCGGGGAGCTGTTTTTT	CASSVVSGSPAGELFF